The 16 T cell receptor beta chains in this list originate from one sample, sequenced in a study of blood T cell repertoires in COVID-19. Only in-frame clones appear in the TCRdb table, and some are missing; sequencing was by immunoSEQ multiplex PCR. The sample includes 130,000 to 150,000 clones, over 65% of them seen just once. The specimen was peripheral blood. All receptors derive from a human donor in a cohort sampled during active COVID-19.

This chain uses TRBV12-3 or TRBV12-4 with TRBJ2-1; D is unclear. CDR3 length equals 11 residues. The V end was cut by 3 bases, the J end by 8 bases, with 5 bases between. DNA of the CDR3: TGTGCCAGCAGTTTGAGAGATGAGCAGTTCTTC. The encoded protein is CASSLRDEQFF.

The chain uses TRBV12-3 or TRBV12-4 and TRBJ2-7, with D maybe TRBD2 (6 bases). Trimming stripped 1 base from V and 6 bases from J, with 10 bases between. CDR3 length: 13 amino acids. Written as DNA, the CDR3 is TGTGCCAGCAGTTTAGGTCTAGCGTTCGAGCAGTACGTC. Its protein is CASSLGLAFEQYV.

This clone occurred a few times. V is TRBV7-6 and J is TRBJ1-1; D remains ambiguous. CDR3 size: 14 residues. Germline V CDR1 and CDR2: SGHVS, FNYEAQ. V gave up 2 bases and J gave up 1 base, with 8 bases separating them. The CDR3 sequence is CASSLSEQNTEAFF. The DNA of the CDR3 is TGTGCCAGCAGCTTAAGTGAACAGAACACTGAAGCTTTCTTT.

This chain joins TRBV2 and TRBJ2-5; 8 bases agree with TRBD1. Trimming at V came to 10 bases and at J to 9 bases, leaving 19 bases not matched to a gene. CDR1 is SNHLY, CDR2 FYNNEI, per germline. This CDR3 region has 15 residues. CDR3 in amino acids: CATEPGLTDRVPQYF. The CDR3 nucleotides read TGTGCCACCGAGCCGGGACTTACGGACAGGGTGCCCCAGTACTTC.

This chain links TRBV6-5 with TRBJ1-4, with TRBD1 identical over 9 bases. The CDR3 consists of 15 residues. Germline assignment: CDR1 MNHEY and CDR2 SVGAGI. The V gene end was trimmed by 4 bases and the J gene end by 7 bases; junction bases not matched to a gene: 7. Here the CDR3 reads CASSSGQGGSEKLFF. The CDR3 DNA follows: TGTGCCAGCAGTTCGGGACAGGGTGGGTCTGAAAAACTGTTTTTT.

V usage is TRBV6-1 and J usage is TRBJ1-2, with TRBD1 as a possible D gene (6 bases). V lost 1 base and J 2 bases, leaving 14 bases between the germline ends. The CDR3 is made up of 16 amino acids. Germline assignment: CDR1 MNHNS and CDR2 SASEGT. As DNA, the CDR3 is TGTGCCAGCAGTGAAGGTCAGGGGTTAACAAACTATGGCTACACCTTC. Translated, it gives CASSEGQGLTNYGYTF.

The rearrangement uses TRBV7-2 and TRBJ2-1; D might be TRBD2 (5 bases). Germline CDR1 reads SGHTA; CDR2 reads FQGNSA. The V end was cut by 5 bases, the J end by 8 bases, with 13 bases between. The CDR3 has 13 residues. The CDR3 protein is CASSPTGYHEQFF. CDR3 sequence (DNA): TGTGCCAGCAGCCCGACGGGGTACCATGAGCAGTTCTTC.

The chain has TRBV2 and TRBJ2-1; 9 nucleotides match TRBD2. The CDR3 is 15 amino acids. Trimming removed 5 bases from V and 8 bases from J; junction bases left unmatched: 10. The germline V gene has CDR1 SNHLY and CDR2 FYNNEI. CDR3 coding DNA: TGTGCCAGCAGTCCCCGGGCTAGCGGGGCCCATGAGCAGTTCTTC. It translates to CASSPRASGAHEQFF.

The rearrangement uses TRBV19 and TRBJ1-6; no reliable D call. The CDR3 has 17 amino acids. The V gene's germline CDR1 is LNHDA and CDR2 SQIVND (reference sequence). Trimming left V 1 base short and J 0 bases short, with 10 bases between. In nucleotides, the CDR3 is TGTGCCAGTAGTATAGCATTAGCGAGCTCCTATAATTCACCCCTCCACTTT. Translating it yields CASSIALASSYNSPLHF. Drawing the rest from reference TRBV19 and TRBJ1-6, the complete variable domain is DGGITQSPKYLFRKEGQNVTLSCEQNLNHDAMYWYRQDPGQGLRLIYYSQIVNDFQKGDIAEGYSVSREKKESFPLTVTSAQKNPTAFYLCASSIALASSYNSPLHFGNGTRLTVT.

This chain joins TRBV6-5 and TRBJ1-5; D remains ambiguous. Trimming took 2 bases from V and 4 from J, leaving 6 bases between them. The CDR3 consists of 13 residues. Germline-derived CDR1 and CDR2 are MNHEY and SVGAGI. The CDR3 here is CASSYGQNQPQHF. CDR3 sequence (DNA): TGTGCCAGCAGTTACGGGCAGAATCAGCCCCAGCATTTT.

This clone was seen only a few times. This chain uses TRBV2 with TRBJ1-4, with D perhaps matching TRBD1 (5 bases). CDR1 is SNHLY, CDR2 FYNNEI, per germline. The CDR3 has 14 residues. Between the trimmed V and J ends, which lost 4 bases and 2 bases, there was a span of 8 bases. The CDR3 nucleotides are TGTGCCAGCAGTGCGGGGGGTACTAATGAAAAACTGTTTTTT. Its protein product is CASSAGGTNEKLFF.

The chain combines TRBV5-1 with TRBJ2-3; D gene ambiguous. This CDR3 spans 15 amino acids. V was trimmed by 0 bases and J by 2 bases, leaving 10 bases between them. Germline V gene lookup returns CDR1 SGHRS and CDR2 YFSETQ. CDR3 DNA sequence: TGCGCCAGCAGCTTGGTGGGCAACCCCACAGATACGCAGTATTTT. This sequence encodes CASSLVGNPTDTQYF.

The rearrangement uses TRBV21-1 and TRBJ2-1; the table's D call, TRBD2, was not checked against the DNA. TRBV21-1 constitutes a pseudogene. The CDR3 sequence is 19 residues long. The CDR3 bases are TGTGCCAGCACCAACGGAAGACAGGGGGCTTCAGCGGGAGGCCATGAGCAGTTCTTC. It translates to CASTNGRQGASAGGHEQFF.

This rearrangement joins TRBV6-5 to TRBJ2-7; D is perhaps TRBD2 (6 bases). V was trimmed by 6 bases and J by 0 bases, leaving 12 bases between them. This CDR3 has 14 residues. The germline V gene has CDR1 MNHEY and CDR2 SVGAGI. The CDR3 protein is CASRDAGPSYEQYF. In DNA form, the CDR3 reads TGTGCCAGCAGGGACGCGGGACCCTCCTACGAGCAGTACTTC.

This clone has just one count. The CDR3 region has the DNA TGCGCCAGCAGCTTGGCCTCCGATCAGCCCCAGCATTTT. Translated, it gives CASSLASDQPQHF. J is TRBJ1-5 and V is TRBV5-1; the D is unclear. V shed 0 bases and J shed 5 bases, with 6 bases lying between them. CDR1 and CDR2 from the germline V gene are SGHRS and YFSETQ. The CDR3 loop spans 13 amino acids.

The chain couples TRBV7-9 to TRBJ2-1; no definite D call. Germline V gene sequence: CDR1 SEHNR, CDR2 FQNEAQ (reference sequence). Trimming took off 4 bases at V and 8 bases at J, with 12 bases between the two ends. The length of the CDR3 is 13 residues. CDR3 nucleotide sequence: TGTGCCAGCAGCTCCCAACTTCTCGATGAGCAGTTCTTC. It is translated as CASSSQLLDEQFF.